This passage covers 13 T cell receptor beta chains from one sample sequenced in a study of blood T cell repertoires in COVID-19. Here immunoSEQ multiplex PCR was the method, and the copy in TCRdb shows in-frame clones only, minus some. The sample lists about 100,000 clones; around four fifths were seen once. The sample comprised peripheral blood. The source is a man aged 65 to 79 with active or convalescent COVID-19.

V is TRBV6-2 or TRBV6-3 and J is TRBJ1-5; 7 bases are shared with TRBD1. Germline values: CDR1 MNHEY, CDR2 SVGEGT. With V trimmed by 5 bases and J by 7 bases, 11 bases remained unmatched. The CDR3 spans 15 residues. This chain's CDR3 is CASSGQVPQRQPQHF. In nucleotides, the CDR3 is TGTGCCAGCAGTGGACAGGTTCCCCAGAGGCAGCCCCAGCATTTT.

J is TRBJ1-5 and V is TRBV19; TRBD1 is a possible D gene (5 bases). This CDR3 is 14 amino acids long. Trimming shortened V by 4 bases and J by 3 bases, and 10 bases separated the two germline ends. Per the germline V gene, CDR1 is LNHDA and CDR2 is SQIVND (reference sequence). This CDR3 is CASSNAGINQPQHF. As DNA, the CDR3 is TGTGCCAGTAGTAATGCAGGGATCAATCAGCCCCAGCATTTT. Full variable domain (outside the CDR3, taken from reference TRBV19 and TRBJ1-5): DGGITQSPKYLFRKEGQNVTLSCEQNLNHDAMYWYRQDPGQGLRLIYYSQIVNDFQKGDIAEGYSVSREKKESFPLTVTSAQKNPTAFYLCASSNAGINQPQHFGDGTRLSIL.

This clone came up once. The rearrangement uses TRBV27 and TRBJ1-2; TRBD1 agrees at 7 bases. The germline CDR1 and CDR2 sequences are MNHEY and SMNVEV (reference sequence). The J segment lost 4 bases and the V segment lost 6 bases, leaving 14 bases of the junction unmatched. This CDR3 is built from 16 residues. The CDR3 loop is CASRPQGHLSPYGYTF. The CDR3 region has the DNA TGTGCCAGCAGACCACAGGGGCATCTCAGTCCCTATGGCTACACCTTC.

This clone was found once. The V gene is TRBV18, the J gene TRBJ1-6; 7 bases map to TRBD1. After removal of 1 base from V and 5 bases from J, the junction contained 5 bases not matched to a gene. The length of the CDR3 is 16 residues. Per germline, CDR1 KGHSH and CDR2 LQKENI. DNA for the CDR3: TGTGCCAGCTCACCACAGGGGGCCCTCCATAATTCACCCCTCCACTTT. It encodes CASSPQGALHNSPLHF.

The rearrangement uses TRBV4-1 and TRBJ1-5; the D gene is possibly TRBD1 (5 bases). V was clipped by 2 bases and J by 4 bases, with 12 bases between them. In germline, CDR1 is MGHRA, CDR2 YSYEKL. This CDR3 has 15 amino acids. DNA of the CDR3: TGCGCCAGCAGCCAAACTGGGGCGAAAAATCAGCCCCAGCATTTT. It is translated as CASSQTGAKNQPQHF.

V gene TRBV9 combines with J gene TRBJ1-1; 8 bases are shared with TRBD1. This CDR3 is built from 15 residues. After removal of 3 bases from V and 5 bases from J, the junction contained 9 bases not matched to a gene. Germline CDR1 SGDLS, CDR2 YYNGEE. CDR3 sequence: CASSAEDRGGTEAFF. In DNA, the CDR3 is TGTGCCAGCAGCGCCGAAGACAGGGGAGGGACTGAAGCTTTCTTT. Full variable domain (rest looked up from reference TRBV9 and TRBJ1-1): DSGVTQTPKHLITATGQRVTLRCSPRSGDLSVYWYQQSLDQGLQFLIQYYNGEERAKGNILERFSAQQFPDLHSELNLSSLELGDSALYFCASSAEDRGGTEAFFGQGTRLTVV.

The chain couples TRBV11-1 to TRBJ2-3; tentatively, D is TRBD2 (5 bases). The CDR3 contains 16 residues. Germline V gene lookup returns CDR1 SGHAT and CDR2 FQDESV (reference sequence). V was clipped by 8 bases and J by 4 bases, with 22 bases between them. CDR3 nucleotide sequence: TGTGCCAGCTCCCCCGGGCGGGCCCGGTGGGCAGATACGCAGTATTTT. Encoded protein: CASSPGRARWADTQYF.

The J gene is TRBJ2-1, the V gene TRBV3-1 (or the pseudogene TRBV3-2), with TRBD1 matching 8 bases. The CDR3 runs to 17 residues. The V gene's germline CDR1 is LGHDT and CDR2 YNNKEL (reference sequence). V lost 2 bases, J lost 6 bases, and 12 bases stayed unmatched. Here the CDR3 DNA reads TGTGCCAGCAGCCAACCCCCCCGGACAGGGATGCCCAATGAGCAGTTCTTC. This translates into CASSQPPRTGMPNEQFF.

This chain connects TRBV4-3 to TRBJ2-1; D is perhaps TRBD1 (6 bases). V lost 4 bases to trimming and J lost 5 bases, with 18 bases between them. CDR3 size: 16 residues. Germline-derived CDR1 and CDR2 are LGHNA and YSLEER. The DNA of the CDR3 is TGCGCCAGCAGCCGTTACGTCAGGGGTCACGACAATGAGCAGTTCTTC. Its translation is CASSRYVRGHDNEQFF.

This clone was found once. The chain couples TRBV28 to TRBJ2-3; D uncertain. With 2 bases removed from V and 6 bases from J, the gap between germline ends came to 3 bases. The CDR3 is made up of 11 amino acids. Germline CDR1 and CDR2: MDHEN and SYDVKM. The CDR3 loop reads CASSLRDTQYF. In nucleotides, the CDR3 is TGTGCCAGCAGTTTACGGGATACGCAGTATTTT.

V and J are TRBV4-3 and TRBJ2-3; 16 bases are shared with TRBD2. Germline CDR1 LGHNA, CDR2 YSLEER. The CDR3 consists of 18 residues. Trimming at V came to 6 bases and at J to 5 bases, leaving 11 bases not matched to a gene. The CDR3 protein is CASSSLGTSGGAVDTQYF. CDR3 nucleotide sequence: TGCGCCAGCAGTTCCCTTGGGACTAGCGGGGGGGCCGTAGATACGCAGTATTTT.

The CDR3: CASRYDSSRNEQYF. CDR3 nucleotides: TGTGCCAGCAGATACGACAGTAGTCGAAACGAGCAGTACTTC. This chain uses TRBV7-9 with TRBJ2-7, with D perhaps TRBD1 (5 bases). The CDR3 covers 14 residues. Germline assignment: CDR1 SEHNR and CDR2 FQNEAQ (reference sequence). The V end was cut by 6 bases, the J end by 5 bases, with 17 bases between.

The chain has TRBV5-1 and TRBJ2-1; a weak D match, TRBD1 (6 bases). The germline CDR1 and CDR2 sequences are SGHRS and YFSETQ. V was shortened by 0 bases and J by 10 bases, with 11 bases between the two germline ends. The CDR3 covers 13 residues. The CDR3 protein is CASSLGGPQEQFF. CDR3 nucleotides: TGCGCCAGCAGCTTGGGGGGGCCGCAGGAGCAGTTCTTC.